This T cell receptor (beta chain) is drawn from a study of T cells in Graves' hyperthyroidism and ophthalmopathy. General study points: Ophthalmopathy, as predicted by the model, came a median approximately 6.5 months after the prediction.

RNA transcripts were the template for amplifying TCR beta CDR3 regions. HTBI primers drove first-round RT-PCR of the TCR CDR3. TCRdb reprocessed the multiplex PCR reads with MiXCR, giving one entry per CDR3 protein. Here the sample spans roughly 96,000 distinct CDR3 sequences, about 51% being singletons. The table lists this clonotype with many counts. Its antigen is as yet unknown. The sequence came from a woman in her thirties or forties with Graves' hyperthyroidism. Input material: blood.

CDR3 protein: CSARVIPTGPQGSKIDEQYF. CDR3 sequence (DNA): TGCAGTGCTAGAGTCATCCCCACCGGGCCACAGGGCAGTAAGATCGACGAGCAGTACTTC. V and J are TRBV20-1 and TRBJ2-7, with D possibly matching TRBD1 (6 bases). The V gene's germline CDR1 is DFQATT and CDR2 SNEGSKA (reference sequence). This CDR3 contains 20 residues. Trimming took off 1 base at V and 5 bases at J, with 33 bases between the two ends.